The next 25 T cell receptor beta chains were all read from a single sample in a study of T cells in Graves' hyperthyroidism and ophthalmopathy. TCR beta CDR3 regions were amplified from RNA transcripts. First-round RT-PCR of the TCR CDR3 relied on the HTBI primer set. TCRdb reanalysed the multiplex PCR reads using MiXCR and keeps one entry per CDR3 protein. In the table there are about 380,000 distinct CDR3 sequences, less than 15% of which are singletons. The specimen was blood. These receptors all come from a young man with Graves' hyperthyroidism that later progressed to Graves' ophthalmopathy.

This clonotype was seen at least ten times. The J gene is TRBJ1-1, the V gene TRBV18, with D uncertain. Trimming pared 2 bases from V and 6 bases from J, leaving 16 bases between. Germline V lookup: CDR1 KGHSH, CDR2 LQKENI. The CDR3 is made up of 15 amino acids. CDR3 DNA: TGTGCCAGCTCACCAGGGTACAGCCCGACCTCTGAAGCTTTCTTT. Translation gives CASSPGYSPTSEAFF.

The sample holds many counts of this clonotype. V gene TRBV7-9 combines with J gene TRBJ2-5, with 8 bases matching TRBD1. This CDR3 is built from 13 residues. Germline CDR1 reads SEHNR; CDR2 reads FQNEAQ (reference sequence). V lost 4 bases to trimming and J lost 2 bases; unmatched junction nucleotides: 0. CDR3 DNA sequence: TGTGCCAGCAGCTGGACAGGGCAAGAGACCCAGTACTTC. Its protein product is CASSWTGQETQYF.

The chain is built from TRBV19 and TRBJ2-7; no definite D call. V shed 3 bases and J shed 0 bases, with 9 bases lying between them. Germline V CDR1 and CDR2: LNHDA, SQIVND (reference sequence). The CDR3 totals 14 residues. The CDR3 spells CASSIGRSSYEQYF. The CDR3 nucleotides are TGTGCCAGTAGTATCGGACGGAGCTCCTACGAGCAGTACTTC.

The CDR3 DNA sequence: TGTGCCAGCAGCGTAGCCTCCAATGAGCAGTTCTTC. It is translated as CASSVASNEQFF. This rearrangement joins TRBV9 to TRBJ2-1; no clear D gene. CDR1 is SGDLS and CDR2 is YYNGEE in the germline V gene. The ends were cut back, 0 bases at V and 6 bases at J, with 4 bases in the middle. The CDR3 is made up of 12 amino acids.

The chain recombines TRBV6-1 with TRBJ2-3; 12 bases map to TRBD2. Germline lookup yields CDR1 MNHNS and CDR2 SASEGT. Trimming took 5 bases from V and 1 from J; bases not matched to a gene: 7. The CDR3 totals 17 residues. CDR3 loop: CASSKLAGGQGTDTQYF. The CDR3 DNA reads TGTGCCAGCAGTAAGCTAGCGGGGGGGCAGGGCACAGATACGCAGTATTTT.

The V and J genes are TRBV11-2 and TRBJ2-1, with D possibly called TRBD1 or TRBD2 (5 bases each). CDR3 length: 14 amino acids. Germline lookup yields CDR1 SGHAT and CDR2 FQNNGV. Trimming removed 3 bases from V and 6 bases from J, with 12 bases in between. CDR3 sequence reads: CASSLAAGANEQFF. CDR3 in DNA: TGTGCCAGCAGCTTGGCCGCCGGGGCCAATGAGCAGTTCTTC.

This clonotype appeared a few times. This chain uses TRBV14 with TRBJ2-3, with 9 bases matching TRBD2. The V segment lost 5 bases and the J segment 7 bases; nucleotides outside the gene matches: 13. The germline CDR1 and CDR2 sequences are SGHDN and FVKESK. The CDR3 has 16 residues. The CDR3 here is CASSASLAGIRNTQYF. The CDR3 nucleotides are TGTGCCAGCAGCGCATCTCTAGCGGGGATTAGAAATACGCAGTATTTT.

The J gene is TRBJ2-7, the V gene TRBV29-1; 7 positions match TRBD1. J was trimmed by 7 bases and V by 6 bases; bases with no gene match: 6. Germline CDR1 SQVTM, CDR2 ANQGSEA. The CDR3 contains 11 residues. The CDR3 DNA follows: TGCAGCGTGGGGACAGCCAAAGAGCAGTACTTC. Translating gives CSVGTAKEQYF.

In this sample, this clonotype turned up many times. The V gene is TRBV12-3 or TRBV12-4, the J gene TRBJ2-4; perhaps TRBD1 as D (8 bases). Deletions cut 5 bases from V and 0 bases from J, with 20 bases between. The CDR3 is 18 residues long. The CDR3 DNA sequence: TGTGCCAGCAGTCCGGACAGGGCGGGGGCCTTAGCCAAAAACATTCAGTACTTC. Its protein is CASSPDRAGALAKNIQYF.

This clonotype was detected many times. The chain links TRBV6-1 to TRBJ1-5, with 7 positions matching TRBD1. Germline CDR1 MNHNS, CDR2 SASEGT. The length of the CDR3 is 15 residues. J was trimmed by 5 bases and V by 5 bases; bases with no gene match: 9. CDR3 sequence: CASSFRDSSDQPQHF. The CDR3 region has the DNA TGTGCCAGCAGTTTCCGGGACAGTTCGGATCAGCCCCAGCATTTT.

This clonotype was seen a few times. The chain uses TRBV13 and TRBJ1-6, with 7 bases aligning to TRBD1. Germline CDR1 PRHDT, CDR2 FYEKMQ (reference sequence). The V segment lost 6 bases and the J segment 12 bases; nucleotides outside the gene matches: 5. The CDR3 sequence is 12 residues long. The CDR3 bases are TGTGCCAGCAGGGACAGGTTAGGACCCCTCCACTTT. Translated: CASRDRLGPLHF.

This clonotype was recorded a few times. The chain has TRBV28 and TRBJ1-5; D gene uncertain. The CDR3 is 16 residues long. Trimming pared 3 bases from V and 0 bases from J, leaving 12 bases between. Per germline, CDR1 MDHEN and CDR2 SYDVKM. DNA of the CDR3: TGTGCCAGCAGTTTTGGCAGGCCCTATAGCAATCAGCCCCAGCATTTT. It yields the protein CASSFGRPYSNQPQHF. Complete variable domain (other parts from reference TRBV28 and TRBJ1-5): DVKVTQSSRYLVKRTGEKVFLECVQDMDHENMFWYRQDPGLGLRLIYFSYDVKMKEKGDIPEGYSVSREKKERFSLILESASTNQTSMYLCASSFGRPYSNQPQHFGDGTRLSIL.

In this sample, this clonotype turned up many times. V is TRBV2 and J is TRBJ2-1; 8 bases align to TRBD1. Germline loops: CDR1 SNHLY, CDR2 FYNNEI. The ends lost 6 bases at V and 7 bases at J; junction bases unmatched: 14. The CDR3 covers 16 residues. In DNA form, the CDR3 reads TGTGCCAGCAGCAGACTCAACAGGGGGTTCTCGAATGAGCAGTTCTTC. Protein: CASSRLNRGFSNEQFF.

There are many counts of this clonotype. The chain recombines TRBV28 with TRBJ2-1; TRBD2 agrees at 7 bases. The ends lost 8 bases at V and 4 bases at J; junction bases unmatched: 5. The CDR3 totals 13 residues. Looked up from germline, CDR1 is MDHEN and CDR2 is SYDVKM. The CDR3 sequence is CASGPSGYNEQFF. CDR3 coding DNA: TGTGCCAGCGGTCCTAGCGGTTACAATGAGCAGTTCTTC.

The genes are TRBV7-6 and TRBJ2-1; no reliable D call. Germline CDR1 is SGHVS and CDR2 is FNYEAQ. V lost 1 base and J 0 bases, leaving 10 bases between the germline ends. This CDR3 contains 16 residues. The CDR3 is CASSLVQSLSYNEQFF. The CDR3 coding sequence is TGTGCCAGCAGCTTAGTTCAGAGTCTCTCCTACAATGAGCAGTTCTTC.

The sample holds a few counts of this clonotype. A much larger clone is a single base away; this may be a read error. Because it lacks the conserved phenylalanine or tryptophan at the end, this CDR3 is likely a read error. The chain joins TRBV18 to TRBJ1-2; D may be TRBD1 (6 bases). The CDR3 is 12 amino acids. Germline lookup yields CDR1 KGHSH and CDR2 LQKENI. Trimming pared 3 bases from V and 10 bases from J, leaving 12 bases between. This CDR3 is CASSPGDTIYTL. The CDR3 bases are TGTGCCAGCTCACCGGGGGACACCATCTACACCCTC.

Many counts were recorded for this clonotype. V usage is TRBV6-1 and J usage is TRBJ2-7; 13 bases agree with TRBD2. The CDR3 spans 19 residues. CDR1 MNHNS and CDR2 SASEGT come from the germline V gene. V trimming: 7 bases; J trimming: 2 bases; junction bases outside the gene matches: 17. CDR3 DNA: TGTGCCAGCATCCCGAAACCGCCACTAGCGGGGGGGCGAGCCTACGAGCAGTACTTC. This codes for CASIPKPPLAGGRAYEQYF.

In this sample, this clonotype turned up many times. The chain uses TRBV28 and TRBJ1-2; D ambiguous. The CDR3 spans 11 residues. Germline CDR1 and CDR2: MDHEN and SYDVKM. The ends were cut back, 2 bases at V and 7 bases at J, with 5 bases in the middle. CDR3 nucleotides: TGTGCCAGCAGTTTAGGAGTTGGCTACACCTTC. This sequence encodes CASSLGVGYTF.

The chain recombines TRBV15 with TRBJ1-2, with D unresolved. The V end lost 9 bases, the J end lost 8 bases, and 10 bases lay between the germline ends. Germline CDR1 is LNHNV and CDR2 is YYDKDF (reference sequence). The CDR3 length is 10 residues. CDR3 DNA sequence: TGTGCCACTAGGTTTTCCGGCTACACCTTC. Encoded protein: CATRFSGYTF.

This clonotype came up many times. In DNA form, the CDR3 reads TGTGCCAGCAGCTTAACGTCAGGGGGGTCCTACGAGCAGTACTTC. This codes for CASSLTSGGSYEQYF. The gene calls are TRBV7-8 and TRBJ2-7, with D tentatively TRBD1 (7 bases). This CDR3 is 15 amino acids long. Deletions cut 2 bases from V and 1 base from J, with 12 bases between. Germline CDR1 reads SGHVS; CDR2 reads FQNEAQ.

This clonotype was seen repeatedly, ten times or more. This chain links TRBV2 with TRBJ2-1; 11 bases agree with TRBD2. The CDR3 contains 15 residues. In germline, CDR1 is SNHLY, CDR2 FYNNEI. Trimming removed 5 bases from V and 3 bases from J; junction bases left unmatched: 3. The CDR3 is CASSQTSGDYNEQFF. The CDR3 coding sequence is TGTGCCAGCAGTCAGACTAGCGGGGACTACAATGAGCAGTTCTTC.

This clonotype was seen only a few times. This could be a read error, since a much larger clone is one nucleotide away. The chain couples TRBV3-1 to TRBJ1-1; D gene uncertain. Deletions cut 6 bases from V and 2 bases from J, with 13 bases between. CDR1 LGHDT and CDR2 YNNKEL come from the germline V gene (reference sequence). This CDR3 is 14 amino acids long. The CDR3, as DNA: TGTGCCAGCAGACTAACGGGAATTAACACTGAAGCTTTCTTT. This gives the protein CASRLTGINTEAFF.

With regard to this clonotype: A clone one base away is much larger, so this may be a read error. The genes are TRBV4-2 and TRBJ1-1, with D hard to call. V lost 2 bases, J lost 1 base, and 11 bases lay in between. CDR3 length equals 15 residues. From germline, CDR1 is LGHNA and CDR2 YNFKEQ. CDR3 DNA sequence: TGTGCCAGCAGCCAATGGATGCGGCAGAACACTGAAGCTTTCTTT. Encoded protein: CASSQWMRQNTEAFF.

This clonotype was counted only a few times. The chain links TRBV19 to TRBJ1-5; no firm D call. Germline lookup yields CDR1 LNHDA and CDR2 SQIVND (reference sequence). CDR3 length: 13 residues. V was shortened by 5 bases and J by 6 bases, with 11 bases between the two germline ends. The CDR3 DNA reads TGTGCCAGTAGTCCCCTTGCGGGTCAGCCCCAGCATTTT. Amino acids: CASSPLAGQPQHF.

This clonotype has just a few counts. The chain is built from TRBV5-4 and TRBJ1-2; D gene uncertain. The V and J ends lost 0 bases and 8 bases respectively, with 11 bases between them. The CDR3 spans 13 residues. Germline-derived CDR1 and CDR2 are SGHNT and YYREEE (reference sequence). CDR3 DNA sequence: TGTGCCAGCAGCTTGGATCTCCTCCGGGGCTACACCTTC. As protein: CASSLDLLRGYTF. Full variable domain (missing parts from reference TRBV5-4 and TRBJ1-2): ETGVTQSPTHLIKTRGQQVTLRCSSQSGHNTVSWYQQALGQGPQFIFQYYREEENGRGNFPPRFSGLQFPNYSSELNVNALELDDSALYLCASSLDLLRGYTFGSGTRLTVV.